The rows below give T cell receptor beta chains drawn from one sample of a study of OX40 agonist ivuxolimab in advanced cancers. The method was immunoSEQ multiplex PCR; TCRdb's version includes in-frame clones alone and lacks a portion of them. The repertoire holds 70,000 to 75,000 clones, with roughly 84% as singletons. This material consisted of CD4+ or CD8+ T cells sorted from blood, taken in a trial of the OX40 agonist ivuxolimab. The receptor source for this set is an adult with an advanced solid tumor such as melanoma, head and neck, liver or kidney cancer. CDR3s include the opening cysteine and the closing phenylalanine or tryptophan. Fields, in order: D gene, V gene, J gene, CDR3 protein. A D gene is named only where the DNA matches it firmly.

>.|TRBV5-6|TRBJ2-5
CASSWDEETQYF
>.|TRBV5-6|TRBJ2-5
CASSLGVKETQYF
>.|TRBV9|TRBJ1-5
CASSVRQSHQPQHF
>.|TRBV9|TRBJ1-1
CASSRGQYEAFF
>TRBD2|TRBV5-4|TRBJ2-1
CASGTGTMYNEQFF
>TRBD1|TRBV6-5|TRBJ2-3
CASIGTAPDTQYF
>TRBD1|TRBV18|TRBJ2-4
CASSSGQGGTAVQYF
>.|TRBV19|TRBJ1-5
CASSGDTGMSQHF
>.|TRBV6-1|TRBJ1-5
CAIRTANNQPQHF
>.|TRBV5-4|TRBJ2-3
CASSLGGASSTDTQYF
>TRBD2|TRBV18|TRBJ2-3
CASSPSTSGDTQYF
>TRBD1|TRBV10-2|TRBJ2-1
CASGAQGVRFNEQFF
>TRBD2|TRBV7-2|TRBJ2-7
CASSPGTSGAREQYF
>.|TRBV19|TRBJ2-7
CASSIDPLAPSYEQYF
>.|TRBV5-4|TRBJ1-1
CASSKDTLDEAFF
>.|TRBV5-1|TRBJ1-1
CASSLRGGNTEAFF
>TRBD1|TRBV5-8|TRBJ2-2
CASSSPGQGTGELFF
>.|TRBV28|TRBJ1-5
CASRRGINQPQHF
>.|TRBV2|TRBJ2-7
CASSGRGEQYF
>.|TRBV13|TRBJ1-2
CASSLPGGYGYTF
>.|TRBV7-8|TRBJ1-5
CASSLVPGNQPQHF
>.|TRBV6-5|TRBJ1-2
CASSPGSPSDYGYTF
>TRBD2|TRBV5-1|TRBJ2-3
CASSLAELAGVDTQYF
>.|TRBV5-1|TRBJ1-1
CASSWTVNTEAFF
>TRBD1|TRBV7-6|TRBJ2-3
CASSLTGEDTQYF
>.|TRBV5-1|TRBJ1-1
CASSLDRTNTEAFF
>.|TRBV5-6|TRBJ1-2
CASTREGGYTF
>TRBD1|TRBV18|TRBJ1-2
CASSRDSFYGYTF
>.|TRBV7-8|TRBJ1-4
CASSLVVTGEGKLFF
>.|TRBV19|TRBJ2-3
CASSIDGTGTPDTQYF
>.|TRBV9|TRBJ1-2
CASSVGYSNYGYTF
>TRBD1|TRBV5-1|TRBJ1-2
CASSSRQGGGYGYTF
>.|TRBV5-4|TRBJ2-3
CASSLVSTDTQYF
>TRBD2|TRBV7-2|TRBJ2-7
CASSFTAGGPYEQYF
>TRBD1|TRBV5-1|TRBJ2-7
CASSSIRDSRNYEQYF